This TCR beta chain came from a study of OX40 agonist ivuxolimab in advanced cancers. The study, taken as a whole, reports: Dose levels from 0.1 to 3.0 mg/kg saw CD4+ and CD8+ blood T cells expand clonally by week 6. The study did not work out the antigen specificity of the expanded peripheral T cells.

Prior autoimmune disease or systemic immunosuppression barred patients. This clone was seen just once. Its antigen is not known. The V end lost 0 bases, the J end lost 0 bases, and 12 bases lay between the germline ends. Germline lookup yields CDR1 LGHNA and CDR2 YSLEER. The length of the CDR3 is 16 residues. The method was immunoSEQ multiplex PCR; TCRdb's version includes in-frame clones alone and lacks a portion of them. The sample includes more than 25,000 clones, 65% to 90% of them seen just once. This clonotype was obtained from an adult with an advanced solid tumor such as melanoma, head and neck, liver or kidney cancer. The sequencing here drew on CD4+ or CD8+ T cells sorted from blood, taken in a trial of the OX40 agonist ivuxolimab. The chain recombines TRBV4-3 with TRBJ2-7, with unresolved D. The CDR3 DNA reads TGCGCCAGCAGCCAAGAATTGGGCGGATTCTCCTACGAGCAGTACTTC. It yields the protein CASSQELGGFSYEQYF.